This T cell receptor beta chain stems from a study of early T cells in non-severe SARS-CoV-2 infection. To note about this clonotype: No antigen is known for it.

Trimming removed 2 bases at V and 11 bases at J, with 19 bases between. The CDR3 length is 15 residues. Germline loops: CDR1 SGHTA, CDR2 FQGNSA. Individually, cDNA molecules had unique molecular identifiers attached to them. MiXCR, run by TCRdb on the 5' RACE reads, gives a single entry per CDR3 protein. The table shows 66,000 or so distinct CDR3 sequences, with 13% occurring only once. General observations from the study: VDJdb matches were skewed toward anti-spike CD8 T cell responses.

The TCR was taken from an adult who was a healthcare worker with PCR-confirmed SARS-CoV-2 infection or an uninfected control (not recorded which). The chain carries TRBV7-2 and TRBJ2-1; D call uncertain. What was sequenced was whole blood. The CDR3 here is CASSLSLDPLWQQFF. CDR3 sequence (DNA): TGTGCCAGCAGCTTATCCTTAGACCCTCTCTGGCAGCAGTTCTTC.